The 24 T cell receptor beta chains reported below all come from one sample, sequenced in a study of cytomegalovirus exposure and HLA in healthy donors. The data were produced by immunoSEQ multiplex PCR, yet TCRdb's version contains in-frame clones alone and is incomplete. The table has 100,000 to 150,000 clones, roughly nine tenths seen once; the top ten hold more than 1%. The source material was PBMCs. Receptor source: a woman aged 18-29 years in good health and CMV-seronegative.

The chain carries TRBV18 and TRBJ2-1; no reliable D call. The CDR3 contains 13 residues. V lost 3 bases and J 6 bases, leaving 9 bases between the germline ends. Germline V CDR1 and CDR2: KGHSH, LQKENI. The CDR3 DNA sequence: TGTGCCAGCTCACCGTCCAGTTCCAATGAGCAGTTCTTC. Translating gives CASSPSSSNEQFF.

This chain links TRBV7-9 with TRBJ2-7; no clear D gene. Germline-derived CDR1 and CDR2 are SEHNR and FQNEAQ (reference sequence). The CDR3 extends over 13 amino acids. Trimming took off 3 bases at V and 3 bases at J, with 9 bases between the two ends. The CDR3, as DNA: TGTGCCAGCAGCTTTGTTCACGGCTACGAGCAGTACTTC. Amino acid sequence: CASSFVHGYEQYF.

The DNA of the CDR3 is TGCGCCAGCAGTCAATCGCTGACAGTGGGCCCCGGAGAAAAACTGTTTTTT. This sequence encodes CASSQSLTVGPGEKLFF. The chain employs TRBV23-1 and TRBJ1-4; D possibly corresponds to TRBD1 (5 bases). TRBV23-1 has ORF status, its function being uncertain. Trimming shortened V by 0 bases and J by 8 bases, and 19 bases separated the two germline ends. The CDR3 is made up of 17 amino acids.

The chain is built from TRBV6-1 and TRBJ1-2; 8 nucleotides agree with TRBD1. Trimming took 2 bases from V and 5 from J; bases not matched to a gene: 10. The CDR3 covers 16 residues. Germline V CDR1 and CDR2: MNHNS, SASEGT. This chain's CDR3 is CASSETMTGVWYGYTF. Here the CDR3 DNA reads TGTGCCAGCAGTGAAACTATGACAGGGGTCTGGTATGGCTACACCTTC.

The CDR3 is CASSPQSSTGNYGYTF. For the CDR3, the DNA is TGTGCCAGCTCACCACAAAGCTCGACAGGGAACTATGGCTACACCTTC. This chain connects TRBV18 to TRBJ1-2; 7 nucleotides agree with TRBD1. Germline trimming cut 1 base from V and 2 bases from J; bases unmatched to any gene: 7. Germline assignment: CDR1 KGHSH and CDR2 LQKENI. This CDR3 spans 16 amino acids.

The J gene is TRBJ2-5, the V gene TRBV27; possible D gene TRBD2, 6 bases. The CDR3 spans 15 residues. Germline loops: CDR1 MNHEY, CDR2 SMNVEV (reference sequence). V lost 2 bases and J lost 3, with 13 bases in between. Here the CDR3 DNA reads TGTGCCAGCAGTTTAGGAACGGGGGAGAAAGAGACCCAGTACTTC. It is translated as CASSLGTGEKETQYF.

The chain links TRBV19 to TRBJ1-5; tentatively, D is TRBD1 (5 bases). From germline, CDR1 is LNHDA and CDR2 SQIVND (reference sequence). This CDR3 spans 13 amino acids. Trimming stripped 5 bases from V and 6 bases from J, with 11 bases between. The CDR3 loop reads CASSPPGSQPQHF. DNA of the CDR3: TGTGCCAGTAGTCCTCCAGGGTCTCAGCCCCAGCATTTT.

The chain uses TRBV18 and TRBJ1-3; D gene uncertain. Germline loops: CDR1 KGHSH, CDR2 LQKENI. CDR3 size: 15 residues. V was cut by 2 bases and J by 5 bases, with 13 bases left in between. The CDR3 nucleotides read TGTGCCAGCTCACCAAGGACTGCTAACCGAAACACCATATATTTT. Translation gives CASSPRTANRNTIYF. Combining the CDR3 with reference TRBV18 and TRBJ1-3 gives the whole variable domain NAGVMQNPRHLVRRRGQEARLRCSPMKGHSHVYWYRQLPEEGLKFMVYLQKENIIDESGMPKERFSAEFPKEGPSILRIQQVVRGDSAAYFCASSPRTANRNTIYFGEGSWLTVV.

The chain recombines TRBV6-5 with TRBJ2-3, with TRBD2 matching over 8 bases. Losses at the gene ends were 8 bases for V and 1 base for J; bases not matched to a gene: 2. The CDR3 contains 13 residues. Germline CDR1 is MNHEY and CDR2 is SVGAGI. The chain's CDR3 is CASGRGGTDTQYF. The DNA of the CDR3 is TGTGCCAGCGGGCGGGGGGGCACAGATACGCAGTATTTT.

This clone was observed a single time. Here the CDR3 reads CASSQSLPRLTYSEQFF. The CDR3 bases are TGCGCCAGCAGCCAGTCCCTCCCGAGACTAACTTATAGTGAGCAGTTCTTC. The chain carries TRBV4-1 and TRBJ2-1; weak D call: TRBD2 (5 bases). V was trimmed by 3 bases and J by 9 bases, leaving 24 bases between them. The CDR3 is 17 amino acids. Germline lookup yields CDR1 MGHRA and CDR2 YSYEKL.

The CDR3 loop reads CASSLPPPGNTGELFF. The CDR3 nucleotides are TGTGCCAGCAGCTTACCCCCGCCAGGGAACACCGGGGAGCTGTTTTTT. The chain uses TRBV7-9 and TRBJ2-2; no firm D call. With 2 bases removed from V and 1 base from J, the gap between germline ends came to 11 bases. Germline V gene lookup returns CDR1 SEHNR and CDR2 FQNEAQ (reference sequence). The CDR3 spans 16 residues.

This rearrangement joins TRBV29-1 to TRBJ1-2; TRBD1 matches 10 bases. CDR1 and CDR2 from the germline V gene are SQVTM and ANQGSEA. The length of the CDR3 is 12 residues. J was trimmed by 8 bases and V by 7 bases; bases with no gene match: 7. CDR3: CSAAGQGKGYTF. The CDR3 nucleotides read TGCAGCGCCGCGGGACAGGGGAAGGGCTACACCTTC.

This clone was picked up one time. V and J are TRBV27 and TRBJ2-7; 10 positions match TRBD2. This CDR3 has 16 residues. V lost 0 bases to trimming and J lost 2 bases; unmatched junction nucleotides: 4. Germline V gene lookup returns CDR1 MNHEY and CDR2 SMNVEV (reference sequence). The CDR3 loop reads CASSLSSGGGTYEQYF. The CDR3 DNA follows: TGTGCCAGCAGTTTATCAAGCGGGGGGGGCACCTACGAGCAGTACTTC.

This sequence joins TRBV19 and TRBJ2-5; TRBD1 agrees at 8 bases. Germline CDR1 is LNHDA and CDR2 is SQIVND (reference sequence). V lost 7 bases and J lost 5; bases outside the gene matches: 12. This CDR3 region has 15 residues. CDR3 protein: CASNPGQGAWETQYF. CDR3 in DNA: TGTGCCAGTAATCCAGGGCAGGGGGCATGGGAGACCCAGTACTTC.

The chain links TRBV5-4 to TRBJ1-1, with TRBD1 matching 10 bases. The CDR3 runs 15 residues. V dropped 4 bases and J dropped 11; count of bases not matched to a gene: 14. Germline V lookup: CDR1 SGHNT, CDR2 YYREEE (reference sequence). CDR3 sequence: CASSLKTGGLNEAFF. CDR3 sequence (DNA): TGTGCCAGCAGCCTCAAGACAGGGGGCTTGAACGAGGCTTTCTTT.

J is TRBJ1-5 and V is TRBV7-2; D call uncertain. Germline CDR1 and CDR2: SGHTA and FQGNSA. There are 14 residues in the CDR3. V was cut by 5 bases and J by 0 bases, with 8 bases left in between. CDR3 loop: CASSPYYSNQPQHF. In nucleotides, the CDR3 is TGTGCCAGCAGCCCTTACTATAGCAATCAGCCCCAGCATTTT.

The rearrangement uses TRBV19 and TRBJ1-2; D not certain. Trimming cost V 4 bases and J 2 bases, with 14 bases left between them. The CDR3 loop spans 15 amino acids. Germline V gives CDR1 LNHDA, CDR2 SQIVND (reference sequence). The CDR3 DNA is TGTGCCAGTAGTACCCCTACCGAGACAAACTATGGCTACACCTTC. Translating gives CASSTPTETNYGYTF.

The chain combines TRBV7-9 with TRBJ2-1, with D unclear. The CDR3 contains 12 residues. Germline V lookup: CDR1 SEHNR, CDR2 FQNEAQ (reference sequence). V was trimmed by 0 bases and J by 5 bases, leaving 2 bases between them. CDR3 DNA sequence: TGTGCCAGCAGCTTAGCCGACAATGAGCAGTTCTTC. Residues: CASSLADNEQFF.

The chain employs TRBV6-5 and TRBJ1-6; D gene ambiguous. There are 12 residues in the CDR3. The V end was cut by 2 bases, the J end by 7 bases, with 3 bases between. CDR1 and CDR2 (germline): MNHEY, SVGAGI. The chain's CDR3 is CASSYLNSPLHF. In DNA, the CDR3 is TGTGCCAGCAGTTACCTCAATTCACCCCTCCACTTT.

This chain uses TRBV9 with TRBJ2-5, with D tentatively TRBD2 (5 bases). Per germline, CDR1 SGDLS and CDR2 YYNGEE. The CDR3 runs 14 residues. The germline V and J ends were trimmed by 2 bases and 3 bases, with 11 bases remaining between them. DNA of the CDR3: TGTGCCAGCAGCGTCAGCGGCTCAAAAGAGACCCAGTACTTC. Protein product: CASSVSGSKETQYF.

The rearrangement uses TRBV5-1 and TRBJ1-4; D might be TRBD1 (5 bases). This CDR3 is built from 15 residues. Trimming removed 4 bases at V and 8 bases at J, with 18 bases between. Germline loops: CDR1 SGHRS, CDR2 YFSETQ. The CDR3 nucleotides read TGCGCCAGCAGCGACATACGGGGGTCTGGGGAAAAACTGTTTTTT. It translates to CASSDIRGSGEKLFF. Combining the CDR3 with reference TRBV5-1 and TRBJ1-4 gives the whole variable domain KAGVTQTPRYLIKTRGQQVTLSCSPISGHRSVSWYQQTPGQGLQFLFEYFSETQRNKGNFPGRFSGRQFSNSRSEMNVSTLELGDSALYLCASSDIRGSGEKLFFGSGTQLSVL.

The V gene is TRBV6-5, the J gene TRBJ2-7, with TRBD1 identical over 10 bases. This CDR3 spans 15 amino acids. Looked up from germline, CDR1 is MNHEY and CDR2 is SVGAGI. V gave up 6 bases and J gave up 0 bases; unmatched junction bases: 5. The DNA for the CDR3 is TGTGCCAGCAGAAAGGGACAGGGGCCCTCCTACGAGCAGTACTTC. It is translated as CASRKGQGPSYEQYF.

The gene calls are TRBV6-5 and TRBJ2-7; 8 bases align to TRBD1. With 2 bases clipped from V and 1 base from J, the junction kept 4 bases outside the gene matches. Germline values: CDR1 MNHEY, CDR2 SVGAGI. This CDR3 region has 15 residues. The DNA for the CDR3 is TGTGCCAGCAGTTACGGGACAGGTTTTTCCTACGAGCAGTACTTC. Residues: CASSYGTGFSYEQYF.

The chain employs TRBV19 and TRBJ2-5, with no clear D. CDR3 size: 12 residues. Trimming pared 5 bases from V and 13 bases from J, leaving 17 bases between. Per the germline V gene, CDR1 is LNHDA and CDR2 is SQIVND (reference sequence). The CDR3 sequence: CASSLLSGRPYF. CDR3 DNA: TGTGCCAGTAGTCTCCTCTCGGGTCGTCCGTACTTC.